This is a list of T cell receptor beta chains from one sample in a study of cytomegalovirus exposure and HLA in healthy donors. Produced via immunoSEQ multiplex PCR; TCRdb's table is partial and in-frame only. The sample features some 200,000 clones, with 0.75% to 0.85% in its top ten. The sample comprised PBMCs. The origin of the receptors is a woman aged 18-29 years in good health and CMV-seropositive. Each CDR3 is given without its conserved first and last residue. A D gene is named only where the DNA matches it firmly.

V	D	J	CDR3
TRBV19	TRBD1	TRBJ2-5	ASSIAGQEETQY
TRBV5-1	TRBD1	TRBJ2-1	ASSSGTGGDEQF
TRBV7-3	TRBD1	TRBJ1-5	ASSLSTGTGENQPQH
TRBV6-6	-	TRBJ2-2	ASSYQPQTGELF
TRBV27	TRBD1	TRBJ1-4	ASSSSDRRGEKLF
TRBV30	-	TRBJ2-3	AWSVGGARADTQY
TRBV21-1	-	TRBJ2-5	ARSLQETQY
TRBV4-3	-	TRBJ1-6	ASSREGGGHNSPLH
TRBV7-9	TRBD1	TRBJ1-2	ASSPYTGVGYT
TRBV19	-	TRBJ2-1	ASSIGGRSYNEQF
TRBV11-2	TRBD2	TRBJ2-5	ASSPRLAGGRYQETQY
TRBV10-2	TRBD1	TRBJ1-3	ASSESPGQGSSFSGNTIY
TRBV2	-	TRBJ1-1	ASSEARGLTEAF
TRBV14	-	TRBJ1-5	ASSQAGDQPQH
TRBV15	-	TRBJ2-6	ATSVGDSGANVLT
TRBV4-1	TRBD1	TRBJ1-2	ASSQPPPGQTNYGYT
TRBV30	-	TRBJ2-1	AWSVITGYNEQF
TRBV7-9	-	TRBJ1-1	ASSLRDTLNTEAF
TRBV19	-	TRBJ2-3	ASSISSGVRGTDTQY
TRBV7-9	TRBD1	TRBJ1-1	ASSLWSGGENAEAF
TRBV5-1	TRBD2	TRBJ2-4	ASSPGLAGGIAKNIQY
TRBV5-1	TRBD2	TRBJ2-1	ASSFLAESYNEQF
TRBV2	-	TRBJ1-1	ASSDEANTEAF
TRBV30	TRBD1	TRBJ1-3	ACGTVGNTIY
TRBV7-8	TRBD1	TRBJ2-7	ASSSPRTGRAYEQY
TRBV20-1	-	TRBJ1-3	SSVSGNTIY
TRBV9	-	TRBJ2-1	ASSVGLGTGKVAGGFYNEQF
TRBV7-6	-	TRBJ1-2	ASSKDRNYGYT
TRBV7-9	-	TRBJ1-1	ASSLEEFEAF
TRBV29-1	TRBD1	TRBJ2-2	SVLTGGSTGELF
TRBV7-9	-	TRBJ2-1	ASSLVRNEQF
TRBV6-1	-	TRBJ1-5	ASTRTGVNQPQH
TRBV6-1	-	TRBJ1-1	ASSELGDTEAF
TRBV4-1	-	TRBJ1-1	ASSQSLRMWITEAF
TRBV2	TRBD2	TRBJ2-2	ASSDFAGGTGELF
TRBV5-1	-	TRBJ2-7	ASSLGWGDDSYEQY
TRBV6-5	-	TRBJ1-3	ASSTGIQNTIY
TRBV30	TRBD1	TRBJ1-1	AWSADRGNTEAF
TRBV4-1	-	TRBJ2-3	ASGQDTQY
TRBV30	-	TRBJ1-1	ARGGMNTEAF
TRBV7-9	TRBD1	TRBJ1-1	ASSSAGTGEVRTEAF
TRBV18	TRBD2	TRBJ2-2	ASSPSGSDGELF